One sample yielded the 16 T cell receptor beta chains listed below, sequenced in a study of blood T cell repertoires in COVID-19 (dated by TCRdb to 2020 to 2021). Library preparation employed the immunoSEQ multiplex PCR assay. TCRdb mirrors the immuneACCESS table, restricted to in-frame sequences. Some clones are absent from its copies; in checked studies, under half trace to an unresolved V gene, and the reason for the others is unknown. The sample has roughly 57,000 clones on record, about 83% of them singletons. Jointly, the top ten make up under 7.5% of the sample. The specimen sequenced was peripheral blood. The receptors here all came from a woman aged 60-75 years with COVID-19, enrolled during active disease.

The CDR3 sequence is CASRVWGANSGNTIYF. DNA for the CDR3: TGTGCCAGCAGGGTGTGGGGAGCGAACTCTGGAAACACCATATATTTT. This chain links TRBV28 with TRBJ1-3, with D unresolved. Germline values: CDR1 MDHEN, CDR2 SYDVKM. The CDR3 has 16 amino acids. Trimming took 6 bases from V and 0 from J, leaving 15 bases between them.

The CDR3 region is CASSWTGLAKNIQYF. Written as DNA, the CDR3 is TGTGCCAGCAGTTGGACAGGGCTAGCCAAAAACATTCAGTACTTC. The genes are TRBV6-2 or TRBV6-3 and TRBJ2-4, with 8 bases matching TRBD1. With V trimmed by 4 bases and J by 0 bases, 2 bases remained unmatched. This CDR3 has 15 residues. CDR1 and CDR2 from the germline V gene are MNHEY and SVGEGT.

The chain recombines TRBV18 with TRBJ2-1; 7 bases are shared with TRBD1. Germline V CDR1 and CDR2: KGHSH, LQKENI. The CDR3 totals 16 residues. V lost 0 bases to trimming and J lost 5 bases; unmatched junction nucleotides: 7. CDR3: CASSPPGRGTHNEQFF. Here the CDR3 DNA reads TGTGCCAGCTCACCACCCGGCAGGGGGACCCACAATGAGCAGTTCTTC.

V usage is TRBV5-1 and J usage is TRBJ2-7, with a possible D match to TRBD2 (5 bases). Per the germline V gene, CDR1 is SGHRS and CDR2 is YFSETQ. This CDR3 spans 15 amino acids. V lost 2 bases and J lost 4, with 16 bases in between. The CDR3 bases are TGCGCCAGCAGCTTAGGACTCGGGGTTGGATACGAGCAGTACTTC. Protein product: CASSLGLGVGYEQYF.

The chain has TRBV7-9 and TRBJ2-5; 10 nucleotides line up with TRBD2. This CDR3 has 18 residues. V dropped 4 bases and J dropped 5; count of bases not matched to a gene: 16. CDR1 and CDR2 (germline): SEHNR, FQNEAQ (reference sequence). This CDR3 reads CASSSWALGTSEGETQYF. The CDR3 DNA sequence: TGTGCCAGCAGCTCGTGGGCCCTCGGGACTAGCGAGGGTGAGACCCAGTACTTC.

The gene calls are TRBV3-1 (or the pseudogene TRBV3-2) and TRBJ1-2; D possibly corresponds to TRBD1 (6 bases). V gave up 1 base and J gave up 4 bases, with 13 bases separating them. This CDR3 spans 15 amino acids. The germline V gene encodes CDR1 LGHDT and CDR2 YNNKEL (reference sequence). The CDR3 here is CASSQVSGTLYGYTF. In DNA, the CDR3 is TGTGCCAGCAGCCAAGTTAGCGGGACACTCTATGGCTACACCTTC.

The chain recombines TRBV7-9 with TRBJ2-1, with TRBD1 identical over 7 bases. The V segment lost 5 bases and the J segment 3 bases; nucleotides outside the gene matches: 10. In germline, CDR1 is SEHNR, CDR2 FQNEAQ (reference sequence). There are 16 residues in the CDR3. The CDR3 sequence is CASSAPRQGHYNEQFF. CDR3 DNA sequence: TGTGCCAGCAGCGCCCCTCGACAGGGACACTACAATGAGCAGTTCTTC.

This clone was recorded once. The chain joins TRBV5-1 to TRBJ2-3; 7 bases fit TRBD1. The CDR3 totals 17 residues. Losses at the gene ends were 4 bases for V and 0 bases for J; bases not matched to a gene: 11. The V gene's germline CDR1 is SGHRS and CDR2 YFSETQ. CDR3: CASSLWGTASSTDTQYF. The CDR3 DNA reads as TGCGCCAGCAGCCTCTGGGGGACAGCCTCTAGCACAGATACGCAGTATTTT.

Only one count was recorded for this clone. The chain recombines TRBV24-1 with TRBJ2-1; maybe TRBD1 (6 bases). Trimming removed 2 bases at V and 6 bases at J, with 13 bases between. Germline V CDR1 and CDR2: KGHDR, SFDVKD. This CDR3 spans 15 amino acids. CDR3 residues: CATSDWGHPGNEQFF. CDR3 in DNA: TGTGCCACCAGTGATTGGGGACACCCAGGCAATGAGCAGTTCTTC.

The chain uses TRBV11-3 and TRBJ2-7; 14 nucleotides agree with TRBD2. The CDR3 spans 15 residues. Germline V gives CDR1 SGHNT, CDR2 YENEEA. V shed 3 bases and J 6 bases; nucleotides not matched to a gene: 4. The CDR3 here is CASSFPTSGRGEQYF. CDR3 bases: TGTGCCAGCAGCTTCCCGACTAGCGGGAGGGGCGAGCAGTACTTC.

V and J are TRBV6-2 or TRBV6-3 and TRBJ2-7, with 9 bases fitting TRBD1. Germline CDR1 is MNHEY and CDR2 is SVGEGT. V lost 2 bases and J lost 9; bases outside the gene matches: 8. The CDR3 sequence is 14 residues long. CDR3 region: CASSYTATGGRQYF. The CDR3, as DNA: TGTGCCAGCAGTTACACGGCTACAGGGGGCAGGCAGTACTTC.

The chain recombines TRBV6-1 with TRBJ1-1; the D is unclear. V gave up 4 bases and J gave up 2 bases, with 20 bases separating them. The CDR3 is made up of 17 amino acids. Germline values: CDR1 MNHNS, CDR2 SASEGT. DNA of the CDR3: TGTGCCAGCAGTGCAACAAGGCGGAGGGCCACCAACACTGAAGCTTTCTTT. It codes for CASSATRRRATNTEAFF.

V is TRBV21-1 and J is TRBJ2-4; the table calls TRBD1, which could not be checked here. TRBV21-1 is tagged as a pseudogene. This CDR3 is built from 13 residues. CDR3 DNA sequence: TGTGCCAGCGGTCAGGGGACCAAAAACATTCAGTACTTC. As protein: CASGQGTKNIQYF.

This chain joins TRBV11-3 and TRBJ2-7; D is undetermined. The CDR3 covers 13 residues. V lost 0 bases and J 2 bases, leaving 5 bases between the germline ends. CDR1 SGHNT and CDR2 YENEEA come from the germline V gene. In nucleotides, the CDR3 is TGTGCCAGCAGCTTAGAGAGTACCTACGAGCAGTACTTC. Protein product: CASSLESTYEQYF. The complete variable domain, with remaining parts taken from reference TRBV11-3 and TRBJ2-7, reads EAGVVQSPRYKIIEKKQPVAFWCNPISGHNTLYWYLQNLGQGPELLIRYENEEAVDDSQLPKDRFSAERLKGVDSTLKIQPAELGDSAVYLCASSLESTYEQYFGPGTRLTVT.

This clone was counted once. This rearrangement joins TRBV6-1 to TRBJ1-2; TRBD1 might be the D (5 bases). Trimming took off 1 base at V and 0 bases at J, with 18 bases between the two ends. The CDR3 length is 18 residues. Germline CDR1 and CDR2: MNHNS and SASEGT. The chain's CDR3 is CASSEEFGGAGANYGYTF. CDR3 coding DNA: TGTGCCAGCAGTGAAGAGTTCGGCGGGGCGGGGGCTAACTATGGCTACACCTTC.

The V gene is TRBV18, the J gene TRBJ1-1, with D maybe TRBD1 (5 bases). The CDR3 loop spans 13 amino acids. The germline V gene has CDR1 KGHSH and CDR2 LQKENI. With 3 bases removed from V and 1 base from J, the gap between germline ends came to 6 bases. Here the CDR3 DNA reads TGTGCCAGCTCACCTGGACAGAACACTGAAGCTTTCTTT. Protein product: CASSPGQNTEAFF.